This T cell receptor (beta chain) came from a study of cytomegalovirus exposure and HLA in healthy donors. General study results and limits: Investigators reported approximately 150 TCR beta chains as tied to cytomegalovirus.

Amplification used 60 Vbeta primers and 13 Jbeta primers. Libraries were prepared by immunoSEQ multiplex PCR; TCRdb keeps only in-frame clonotypes and omits some of them. This sample's table has 65,000 to 95,000 clones. Remarks on this clone: Antigen unknown.

The sequencing sample was made of PBMCs. This receptor was obtained from a young man in good health and CMV-seronegative.

This CDR3 reads CASSYAGGFSYEQYF. CDR3 DNA sequence: TGTGCCAGCAGTTATGCAGGGGGCTTCTCCTACGAGCAGTACTTC. J is TRBJ2-7 and V is TRBV6-5; 8 bases line up with TRBD1. The CDR3 totals 15 residues. The ends lost 3 bases at V and 0 bases at J; junction bases unmatched: 4. Germline CDR1 and CDR2: MNHEY and SVGAGI.